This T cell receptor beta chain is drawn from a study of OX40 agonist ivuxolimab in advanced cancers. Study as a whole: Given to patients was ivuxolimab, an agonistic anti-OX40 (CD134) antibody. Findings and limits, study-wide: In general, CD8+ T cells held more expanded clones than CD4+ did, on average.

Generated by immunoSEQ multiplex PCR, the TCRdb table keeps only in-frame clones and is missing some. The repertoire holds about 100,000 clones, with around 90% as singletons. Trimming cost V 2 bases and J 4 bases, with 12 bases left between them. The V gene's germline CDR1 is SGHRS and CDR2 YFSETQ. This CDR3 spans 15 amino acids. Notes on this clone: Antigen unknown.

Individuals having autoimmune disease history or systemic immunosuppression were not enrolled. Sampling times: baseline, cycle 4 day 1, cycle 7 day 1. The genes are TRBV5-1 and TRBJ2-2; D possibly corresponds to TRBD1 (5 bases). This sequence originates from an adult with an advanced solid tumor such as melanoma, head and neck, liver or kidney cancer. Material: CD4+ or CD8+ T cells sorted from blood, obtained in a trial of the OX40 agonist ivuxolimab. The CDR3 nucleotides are TGCGCCAGCAGCTTATCAACAGGATTCACCGGGGAGCTGTTTTTT. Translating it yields CASSLSTGFTGELFF.